The source of this T cell receptor (beta chain) is a study of blood T cell repertoires in COVID-19. As for the study in general: Sites in the United States, Italy and Spain provided acute and convalescent COVID-19 samples. PBMCs, B-cell-depleted T cells, or T cells were the source of the cDNA or gDNA that made up the material.

Authors' processing steps: Amplifying reference gene primers gave estimates of nucleated cell counts. Here immunoSEQ multiplex PCR was the method, and the copy in TCRdb shows in-frame clones only, minus some. V and J calls and clone size follow that table, whereas D and trimming were derived from the DNA. The sample holds around 130,000 clones, more than 75% seen once. V was pared by 4 bases and J by 6 bases, with 19 bases between. The CDR3 contains 16 residues. Germline V lookup: CDR1 SGHAT, CDR2 FQNNGV. Sequencing was performed on peripheral blood. The chain is built from TRBV11-2 and TRBJ2-1, with D possibly matching TRBD1 (6 bases). The origin of this receptor is a human donor in a cohort sampled during active COVID-19. The DNA for the CDR3 is TGTGCCAGCAGCTCTATACAGGGTAAAAAAGGCAATGAGCAGTTCTTC. This encodes CASSSIQGKKGNEQFF.